Presented here are 27 T cell receptor beta chains from one specimen sequenced in a study of blood T cell repertoires in COVID-19. The protocol was immunoSEQ multiplex PCR, while the TCRdb copy is restricted to in-frame clones and leaves out a portion. The data contain approximately 52,000 clones, approximately 90% of them singletons. Sequenced sample: peripheral blood. The receptors stem from a man between 45 and 60 years old with acute or convalescent COVID-19.

The chain uses TRBV10-1 and TRBJ2-3; TRBD2 might be the D (6 bases). The CDR3 runs 11 residues. Germline lookup yields CDR1 WNHNN and CDR2 SYGVQD (reference sequence). V lost 8 bases and J lost 7, with 10 bases in between. As DNA, the CDR3 is TGCGCCAGCGGGACTCCTAATACGCAGTATTTT. Its translation is CASGTPNTQYF.

The rearrangement joins TRBV18 to TRBJ1-3; D is ambiguous. V lost 4 bases to trimming and J lost 0 bases, with 10 bases between them. The CDR3 length is 15 residues. The V gene's germline CDR1 is KGHSH and CDR2 LQKENI. CDR3 amino acids: CASSQTYSSGNTIYF. For the CDR3, the DNA is TGTGCCAGCTCACAGACATACAGCTCTGGAAACACCATATATTTT.

The chain links TRBV3-1 (or the pseudogene TRBV3-2) to TRBJ2-7; possible D gene TRBD1, 6 bases. Trimming removed 4 bases at V and 2 bases at J, with 6 bases between. Per the germline V gene, CDR1 is LGHDT and CDR2 is YNNKEL (reference sequence). The CDR3 covers 12 residues. CDR3 nucleotides: TGTGCCAGCAGCCCAGGGGCCTACGAGCAGTACTTC. Its protein product is CASSPGAYEQYF.

V is TRBV9 and J is TRBJ2-2; no clear D gene. CDR1 and CDR2 (germline): SGDLS, YYNGEE. The V end was cut by 4 bases, the J end by 4 bases, with 5 bases between. The CDR3 extends over 12 amino acids. The CDR3 DNA sequence: TGTGCCAGCAGCCCTACCACCGGGGAGCTGTTTTTT. Protein: CASSPTTGELFF.

The chain uses TRBV2 and TRBJ2-7, with D hard to call. Germline CDR1 reads SNHLY; CDR2 reads FYNNEI. The CDR3 spans 12 residues. Trimming removed 2 bases at V and 7 bases at J, with 9 bases between. The DNA for the CDR3 is TGTGCCAGCAGTGAATACCCCCTAGAGCAGTACTTC. This encodes CASSEYPLEQYF. Full variable domain (rest looked up from reference TRBV2 and TRBJ2-7): EPEVTQTPSHQVTQMGQEVILRCVPISNHLYFYWYRQILGQKVEFLVSFYNNEISEKSEIFDDQFSVERPDGSNFTLKIRSTKLEDSAMYFCASSEYPLEQYFGPGTRLTVT.

The V call is TRBV18, the J call TRBJ2-5; D is perhaps TRBD1 (6 bases). Germline V gene sequence: CDR1 KGHSH, CDR2 LQKENI. The CDR3 is 14 amino acids. V dropped 6 bases and J dropped 2 bases, with 13 bases sitting between them. The chain's CDR3 is CASSAGTQQETQYF. The CDR3 nucleotides read TGTGCCAGCTCGGCCGGGACACAACAAGAGACCCAGTACTTC.

The chain combines TRBV28 with TRBJ1-1; D remains unclear. This CDR3 contains 14 residues. The V end lost 3 bases, the J end lost 2 bases, and 10 bases lay between the germline ends. Germline lookup yields CDR1 MDHEN and CDR2 SYDVKM. CDR3 in DNA: TGTGCCAGCAGTTTTTCGGGAGCCAACACTGAAGCTTTCTTT. This gives the protein CASSFSGANTEAFF.

The V gene is TRBV5-6, the J gene TRBJ2-3, with TRBD1 matching 7 bases. Germline CDR1 reads SGHDT; CDR2 reads YYEEEE. Unmatched junction bases numbered 9, after V lost 5 bases and J lost 3 bases. The length of the CDR3 is 15 residues. The CDR3 DNA sequence: TGTGCCAGCAGGAAGACAGGGAAAGGGACAGATACGCAGTATTTT. It codes for CASRKTGKGTDTQYF.

This chain links TRBV28 with TRBJ2-1; TRBD2 might be the D (5 bases). Germline V lookup: CDR1 MDHEN, CDR2 SYDVKM. This CDR3 has 14 residues. With 4 bases removed from V and 10 bases from J, the gap between germline ends came to 17 bases. CDR3 sequence: CASSSGSTRREQFF. Here the CDR3 DNA reads TGTGCCAGCAGTTCGGGGAGTACCCGACGGGAGCAGTTCTTC.

V usage is TRBV5-1 and J usage is TRBJ2-7; 9 nucleotides line up with TRBD1. Trimming at V came to 4 bases and at J to 5 bases, leaving 4 bases not matched to a gene. The germline V gene has CDR1 SGHRS and CDR2 YFSETQ. The CDR3 totals 13 residues. Here the CDR3 reads CASSRDRVDEQYF. CDR3 coding DNA: TGCGCCAGCAGCAGGGACAGGGTGGACGAGCAGTACTTC. The full variable domain, in which reference TRBV5-1 and TRBJ2-7 provide the parts outside the CDR3, is KAGVTQTPRYLIKTRGQQVTLSCSPISGHRSVSWYQQTPGQGLQFLFEYFSETQRNKGNFPGRFSGRQFSNSRSEMNVSTLELGDSALYLCASSRDRVDEQYFGPGTRLTVT.

V is TRBV5-4 and J is TRBJ2-3; TRBD2 matches 11 bases. The length of the CDR3 is 16 residues. Losses at the gene ends were 2 bases for V and 2 bases for J; bases not matched to a gene: 4. Germline V CDR1 and CDR2: SGHNT, YYREEE (reference sequence). CDR3: CASSFRLAGTTDTQYF. The DNA of the CDR3 is TGTGCCAGCAGCTTCCGACTAGCGGGGACCACAGATACGCAGTATTTT.

The CDR3 sequence: CASSLPGGGDTQYF. CDR3 nucleotides: TGTGCCAGCAGCTTACCGGGGGGCGGAGATACGCAGTATTTT. This sequence joins TRBV7-3 and TRBJ2-3; TRBD2 might be the D (7 bases). In germline, CDR1 is SGHTA, CDR2 FQGTGA. The CDR3 sequence is 14 residues long. Trimming removed 2 bases from V and 5 bases from J, with 11 bases in between.

This sequence joins TRBV30 and TRBJ1-1, with 9 bases that match TRBD1. V shed 8 bases and J 3 bases; nucleotides not matched to a gene: 13. Germline CDR1 and CDR2: GTSNPN and SVGIG (reference sequence). This CDR3 comprises 15 residues. The DNA for the CDR3 is TGTGCCGTCTACGGACAGGGGCCGAAACACACTGAAGCTTTCTTT. Protein product: CAVYGQGPKHTEAFF.

The chain uses TRBV6-2 or TRBV6-3 and TRBJ2-1, with 8 bases fitting TRBD1. This CDR3 has 17 residues. The trim removed 6 bases at V and 7 bases at J, leaving 17 bases unmatched. CDR1 and CDR2 (germline): MNHEY, SVGEGT. The CDR3 here is CASRPVGTGMSKNEQFF. Here the CDR3 DNA reads TGTGCCAGCAGACCTGTAGGGACAGGAATGTCAAAGAATGAGCAGTTCTTC.

This clone was detected only once. The chain employs TRBV19 and TRBJ2-5; possibly TRBD2 for D (6 bases). CDR1 and CDR2 (germline): LNHDA, SQIVND (reference sequence). The germline V and J ends were trimmed by 6 bases and 5 bases, with 13 bases remaining between them. The CDR3 has 13 residues. The CDR3, as DNA: TGTGCCAGTAGCCTCCGGGAGCGCGAGACCCAGTACTTC. Its protein is CASSLRERETQYF.

This chain links TRBV5-4 with TRBJ1-2, with a tentative D call TRBD1 (6 bases). The germline CDR1 and CDR2 sequences are SGHNT and YYREEE (reference sequence). Trimming left V 1 base short and J 6 bases short, with 16 bases between. There are 15 residues in the CDR3. The CDR3 sequence: CASSLPQGRENGYTF. CDR3 in DNA: TGTGCCAGCAGCTTGCCCCAGGGGAGGGAGAATGGCTACACCTTC.

The chain employs TRBV18 and TRBJ1-6, with D possibly TRBD1 on 5 matching bases. Looked up from germline, CDR1 is KGHSH and CDR2 is LQKENI. CDR3 size: 15 residues. V shed 3 bases and J shed 6 bases, with 12 bases lying between them. CDR3 nucleotides: TGTGCCAGCTCACCCACCGCTCAGGGTAATTCACCCCTCCACTTT. Translating it yields CASSPTAQGNSPLHF.

This chain uses TRBV7-8 with TRBJ1-1, with TRBD1 identical over 8 bases. The CDR3 consists of 16 residues. V shed 5 bases, J shed 1 base, and the junction held 9 bases outside the gene matches. Germline V gives CDR1 SGHVS, CDR2 FQNEAQ. CDR3 DNA sequence: TGTGCCAGCAGCCATCGTCAGGGGGCGAAGAACACTGAAGCTTTCTTT. Its translation is CASSHRQGAKNTEAFF. The entire variable domain, with the rest obtained from reference TRBV7-8 and TRBJ1-1, is as follows: GAGVSQSPRYKVAKRGQDVALRCDPISGHVSLFWYQQALGQGPEFLTYFQNEAQLDKSGLPSDRFFAERPEGSVSTLKIQRTQQEDSAVYLCASSHRQGAKNTEAFFGQGTRLTVV.

The sample holds one count of this clone. This rearrangement joins TRBV10-2 to TRBJ2-1, with 10 bases aligning to TRBD2. The CDR3 runs 14 residues. CDR1 WSHSY and CDR2 SAAADI come from the germline V gene. J lost 5 bases, V lost 7 bases, and 5 bases had no gene match. CDR3 protein: CASTLAGGHNEQFF. The DNA of the CDR3 is TGCGCCAGCACCTTAGCGGGGGGCCACAATGAGCAGTTCTTC.

This clone was seen a few times. V and J are TRBV6-5 and TRBJ2-7; 10 bases line up with TRBD1. Losses at the gene ends were 5 bases for V and 1 base for J; bases not matched to a gene: 2. Germline V gene sequence: CDR1 MNHEY, CDR2 SVGAGI. The length of the CDR3 is 14 residues. The CDR3: CASSRTGGSYEQYF. The CDR3 region has the DNA TGTGCCAGCAGTCGGACAGGGGGGTCCTACGAGCAGTACTTC.

As DNA, the CDR3 is TGTGCCAGCAGTCCCTCAGGACAGTCCTACGAGCAGTACTTC. It specifies CASSPSGQSYEQYF. The V gene is TRBV7-9, the J gene TRBJ2-7, with a weak D call TRBD1 (6 bases). Trimming shortened V by 6 bases and J by 1 base, and 13 bases separated the two germline ends. Germline V CDR1 and CDR2: SEHNR, FQNEAQ (reference sequence). The CDR3 totals 14 residues.

The genes are TRBV20-1 and TRBJ1-2; possible D gene TRBD1, 6 bases. This CDR3 contains 15 residues. CDR1 is DFQATT, CDR2 SNEGSKA, per germline (reference sequence). V gave up 3 bases and J gave up 4 bases, with 18 bases separating them. Here the CDR3 reads CSASALGADIYGYTF. The CDR3, as DNA: TGCAGTGCTAGTGCTTTGGGGGCTGACATCTATGGCTACACCTTC.

The chain carries TRBV5-1 and TRBJ2-7, with a weak D call TRBD1 (5 bases). Germline assignment: CDR1 SGHRS and CDR2 YFSETQ. This CDR3 region has 18 residues. The V and J ends lost 2 bases and 2 bases respectively, with 23 bases between them. In nucleotides, the CDR3 is TGCGCCAGCAGCTTCAGAGCTTCGGACACCTCACGAACCTACGAGCAGTACTTC. It specifies CASSFRASDTSRTYEQYF. The variable domain in full, with the rest retrieved from reference TRBV5-1 and TRBJ2-7, is KAGVTQTPRYLIKTRGQQVTLSCSPISGHRSVSWYQQTPGQGLQFLFEYFSETQRNKGNFPGRFSGRQFSNSRSEMNVSTLELGDSALYLCASSFRASDTSRTYEQYFGPGTRLTVT.

The chain has TRBV18 and TRBJ1-1; D is unresolved. Per the germline V gene, CDR1 is KGHSH and CDR2 is LQKENI. This CDR3 comprises 15 residues. V lost 2 bases and J 0 bases, leaving 10 bases between the germline ends. DNA of the CDR3: TGTGCCAGCTCACCAAGTATTCGGGTGAACACTGAAGCTTTCTTT. Protein product: CASSPSIRVNTEAFF.

The J gene is TRBJ2-3, the V gene TRBV19; TRBD1 agrees at 8 bases. This CDR3 contains 16 residues. CDR1 LNHDA and CDR2 SQIVND come from the germline V gene (reference sequence). The V segment lost 4 bases and the J segment 2 bases; nucleotides outside the gene matches: 8. CDR3 in DNA: TGTGCCAGTAGTAGTATAGACAGGGGATTCACAGATACGCAGTATTTT. Encoded protein: CASSSIDRGFTDTQYF.

This clone was seen a single time. The CDR3, as DNA: TGTGCCAGCTCACCGGACAGGCGTAACTATGGCTACACCTTC. Its translation is CASSPDRRNYGYTF. The rearrangement uses TRBV18 and TRBJ1-2; TRBD1 aligns across 7 bases. The germline CDR1 and CDR2 sequences are KGHSH and LQKENI. This CDR3 comprises 14 residues. V dropped 3 bases and J dropped 1; count of bases not matched to a gene: 2.

The chain carries TRBV28 and TRBJ1-1; weak D call: TRBD1 (5 bases). This CDR3 is 14 amino acids long. The germline gives CDR1 MDHEN, CDR2 SYDVKM. V was clipped by 2 bases and J by 10 bases, with 17 bases between them. CDR3 nucleotide sequence: TGTGCCAGCAGTTTAAGAGTTTGGACCCAGGGAGCTTTCTTT. It translates to CASSLRVWTQGAFF.